The entry below describes one T cell receptor beta chain. This entry belongs to a study of technical replicates of blood from a few donors. Data came from immunoSEQ multiplex PCR; TCRdb stores just in-frame clones and leaves some out. The sample records more than 90,000 clones, 90% to 95% being singletons. Germline CDR1 reads MNHNS; CDR2 reads SASEGT. Unmatched junction bases numbered 6, after V lost 5 bases and J lost 7 bases. The CDR3 consists of 13 residues. The specimen was T cells isolated from PBMCs. This receptor was obtained from a human donor in good health. The chain recombines TRBV6-1 with TRBJ2-7, with 9 bases identical to TRBD1. The CDR3 loop is CASSRDRVEEQYF. CDR3 in DNA: TGTGCCAGCAGTAGGGACAGGGTAGAAGAGCAGTACTTC.